This T cell receptor beta chain stems from a study of blood T cell repertoires in COVID-19. About the research overall: Specimens from acute and convalescent COVID-19 originated in the United States, Italy and Spain. Sources were T cells, B-cell-depleted T cells, or PBMCs; the material itself was cDNA or gDNA.

Trimming stripped 0 bases from V and 3 bases from J, with 9 bases between. The CDR3 loop spans 14 amino acids. CDR1 and CDR2 from the germline V gene are SGHAT and FQNNGV. Methods used by the authors: Amplified reference gene primers provided the basis for estimating nucleated cell counts. Measured with immunoSEQ multiplex PCR; TCRdb has only the in-frame clones, and not every one. The V and J calls and the clone size are those of that table, but D and trimming were determined from the DNA. This table has some 220,000 clones, approximately 90% appearing once. This receptor was taken from a woman in her late teens or twenties who had recovered from COVID-19. The sample was peripheral blood. The chain carries TRBV11-2 and TRBJ2-7; D is unresolved. The CDR3 nucleotides read TGTGCCAGCAGCTTAGACGCAGAGGACTACGAGCAGTACTTC. Amino acid sequence: CASSLDAEDYEQYF. Supplemented by reference TRBV11-2 and TRBJ2-7, the full variable domain reads EAGVAQSPRYKIIEKRQSVAFWCNPISGHATLYWYQQILGQGPKLLIQFQNNGVVDDSQLPKDRFSAERLKGVDSTLKIQPAKLEDSAVYLCASSLDAEDYEQYFGPGTRLTVT.